This T cell receptor beta chain was captured in a study of blood T cell repertoires in COVID-19. Looking at the study overall: Sites across the United States, Italy and Spain contributed samples from acute and convalescent COVID-19.

Per the original data handling: Amplification of reference gene primers provided the estimated nucleated cell counts. Data came from immunoSEQ multiplex PCR; TCRdb stores just in-frame clones and leaves some out. That table is the source of V, J and clone size, and D and trimming were worked out from the DNA. The sample yields around 250,000 clones, more than 75% seen once. V gave up 3 bases and J gave up 1 base, with 28 bases separating them. The CDR3 extends over 20 amino acids. The germline gives CDR1 SGHRS, CDR2 YFSETQ. This TCR came from a woman aged 45-60 years who had recovered from COVID-19. Sequencing input: PBMCs or T cells enriched from blood (not recorded which). The chain employs TRBV5-1 and TRBJ2-5, with D perhaps TRBD2 (6 bases). The DNA of the CDR3 is TGCGCCAGCAGCTCGGGGGTTCGGAAGGCCACCCCTCCGGCCCAAGAGACCCAGTACTTC. It is translated as CASSSGVRKATPPAQETQYF.